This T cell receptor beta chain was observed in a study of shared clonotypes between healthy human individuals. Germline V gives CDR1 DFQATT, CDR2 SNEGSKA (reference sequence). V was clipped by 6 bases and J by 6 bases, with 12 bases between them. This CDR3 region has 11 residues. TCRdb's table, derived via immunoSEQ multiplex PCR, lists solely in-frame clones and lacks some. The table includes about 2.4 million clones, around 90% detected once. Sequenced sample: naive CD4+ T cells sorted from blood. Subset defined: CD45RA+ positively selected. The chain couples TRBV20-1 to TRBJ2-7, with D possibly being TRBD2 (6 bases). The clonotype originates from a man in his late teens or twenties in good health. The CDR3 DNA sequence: TGCAGTGCGAAACTAGCTGGCGAGCAGTACTTC. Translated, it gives CSAKLAGEQYF.